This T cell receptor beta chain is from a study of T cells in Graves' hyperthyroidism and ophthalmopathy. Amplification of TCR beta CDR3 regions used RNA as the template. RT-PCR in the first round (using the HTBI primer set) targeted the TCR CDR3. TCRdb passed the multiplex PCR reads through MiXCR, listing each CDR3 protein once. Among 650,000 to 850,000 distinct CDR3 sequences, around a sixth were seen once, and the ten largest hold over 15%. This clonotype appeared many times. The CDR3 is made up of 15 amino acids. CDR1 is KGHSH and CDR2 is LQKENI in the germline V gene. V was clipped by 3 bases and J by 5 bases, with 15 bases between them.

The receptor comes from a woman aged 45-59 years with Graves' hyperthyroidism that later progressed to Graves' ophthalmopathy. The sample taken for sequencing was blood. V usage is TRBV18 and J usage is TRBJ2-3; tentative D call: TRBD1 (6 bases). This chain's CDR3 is CASSPSSTGRDTQYF. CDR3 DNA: TGTGCCAGCTCACCGTCTAGCACAGGGCGAGATACGCAGTATTTT. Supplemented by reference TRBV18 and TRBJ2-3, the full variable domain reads NAGVMQNPRHLVRRRGQEARLRCSPMKGHSHVYWYRQLPEEGLKFMVYLQKENIIDESGMPKERFSAEFPKEGPSILRIQQVVRGDSAAYFCASSPSSTGRDTQYFGPGTRLTVL.